This is a list of T cell receptor beta chains from one sample in a study of T-cell memory formation after mild COVID-19. Each CDR3 protein gets one entry after TCRdb re-called the 5' RACE reads with MiXCR. The sample shows about 540,000 distinct CDR3 sequences, about a fifth of them seen only once. Sequenced sample: PBMCs or a T cell subset sorted from them (not recorded which). The receptors were sampled from an adult woman who had mild COVID-19 (a few samples of this study predate the infection). Cell type and time point are not known. CDR3s include the opening cysteine and the closing phenylalanine or tryptophan. A D gene is named only where the DNA matches it firmly. A clone size is listed for some rows: how often the clone was seen (once, few, many), or a class if it is expanded.

. . TRBJ2-7 TRBV24-1 CAPGPLIRYEQYF TGTGCCCCAGGACCCCTGATCCGCTACGAGCAGTACTTC
. . TRBJ2-3 TRBV12-3/TRBV12-4 CASSPDLGRGTDTQYF TGTGCCAGCAGCCCTGACTTGGGTCGCGGCACAGATACGCAGTATTTT
few . TRBJ1-5 TRBV20-1 CSVPRSDRGYSNQPQHF TGCAGCGTGCCGCGGAGCGACCGGGGCTATAGCAATCAGCCCCAGCATTTT
. TRBD2 TRBJ2-7 TRBV6-2/TRBV6-3 CASSYWLAGGRRTYEQYF TGTGCCAGCAGTTACTGGCTAGCGGGAGGACGAAGGACCTACGAGCAGTACTTC
. . TRBJ1-3 TRBV12-3/TRBV12-4 CASSRQENSGNTIYF TGTGCCAGCAGCAGACAGGAAAACTCTGGAAACACCATATATTTT
. . TRBJ2-7 TRBV6-6 CASSLEGGRYDQYF TGTGCCAGCAGTCTAGAAGGGGGTCGCTACGATCAGTACTTC
few TRBD1 TRBJ1-2 TRBV7-9 CASSLEWARGNYGYTF TGTGCCAGCAGCTTAGAATGGGCCAGGGGGAACTATGGCTACACCTTC
few . TRBJ2-2 TRBV7-9 CASSDPGDPTGELFF TGTGCCAGCAGTGACCCAGGGGATCCGACCGGGGAGCTGTTTTTT
. . TRBJ2-7 TRBV6-5 CASSYTGAQSYEQYF TGTGCCAGCAGTTACACCGGGGCCCAATCCTACGAGCAGTACTTC
few TRBD1 TRBJ2-1 TRBV5-1 CASSLATGTGVGNEQFF TGCGCCAGCAGCTTGGCCACCGGGACAGGGGTGGGCAATGAGCAGTTCTTC
. . TRBJ1-1 TRBV6-1 CASSESTEYTEAFF TGTGCCAGCAGTGAATCCACTGAATACACTGAAGCTTTCTTT
. TRBD1 TRBJ2-2 TRBV18 CASSPNQGVDTGELFF TGTGCCAGCTCACCAAACCAGGGGGTAGACACCGGGGAGCTGTTTTTT
. . TRBJ1-2 TRBV5-1 CASSLDGNNYGYTF TGCGCCAGCAGCTTGGATGGAAATAACTATGGCTACACCTTC
. TRBD1 TRBJ1-4 TRBV5-1 CASSSDRGATNEKLFF TGCGCCAGCAGCTCAGACAGGGGCGCAACTAATGAAAAACTGTTTTTT
few . TRBJ1-1 TRBV29-1 CSVDSRRTEAFF TGCAGCGTTGATAGTCGGAGGACTGAAGCTTTCTTT
. TRBD2 TRBJ2-1 TRBV24-1 CATSFGQAGGRGEQFF TGTGCCACCAGCTTCGGACAAGCGGGAGGGCGGGGTGAGCAGTTCTTC
. TRBD1 TRBJ2-7 TRBV5-5 CASSRTGGKHEQYF TGTGCCAGCAGCCGGACAGGGGGCAAACACGAGCAGTACTTC
many TRBD1 TRBJ2-7 TRBV3-1 CASSSRDRGFHEQYF TGTGCCAGCAGCTCCCGCGACAGGGGTTTCCACGAGCAGTACTTC
. . TRBJ1-2 TRBV29-1 CSVEADLNYGYTF TGCAGCGTTGAAGCGGACCTCAACTATGGCTACACCTTC
few . TRBJ2-4 TRBV5-4 CASSLKLASNQVAKNIQYF TGTGCCAGCAGCTTGAAGTTAGCTTCCAACCAAGTAGCCAAAAACATTCAGTACTTC
few . TRBJ1-1 TRBV6-1 CASSEDRVIPEAFF TGTGCCAGCAGTGAAGACAGGGTGATCCCTGAAGCTTTCTTT
. . TRBJ2-1 TRBV6-5 CASSYGGGGNNEQFF TGTGCCAGCAGTTACGGAGGGGGGGGGAACAATGAGCAGTTCTTC
few . TRBJ2-2 TRBV30 CAWAKGNTGELFF TGTGCCTGGGCTAAAGGGAACACCGGGGAGCTGTTTTTT
few . TRBJ2-1 TRBV6-2/TRBV6-3 CASSGLDEQFF TGTGCCAGCTCAGGGCTCGATGAGCAGTTCTTC
few . TRBJ1-6 TRBV5-1 CASSPDSTNSPLHF TGCGCCAGCAGCCCTGACAGCACTAATTCACCCCTCCACTTT
few . TRBJ1-5 TRBV25-1 CASSELWSLDNQPQHF TGTGCCAGCAGTGAATTATGGAGTTTGGACAATCAGCCCCAGCATTTT
. . TRBJ2-5 TRBV5-1 CASSLGQGIEETQYF TGCGCCAGCAGCTTGGGCCAGGGGATTGAAGAGACCCAGTACTTC
. TRBD1 TRBJ2-7 TRBV3-1 CASSDRDEQYF TGTGCCAGCTCGGACAGGGACGAGCAGTACTTC
few . TRBJ2-3 TRBV4-2 CASSQGDSAVGRGDTQYF TGTGCCAGCAGCCAAGGGGATTCAGCGGTCGGTAGAGGAGATACGCAGTATTTT
. . TRBJ1-6 TRBV20-1 CSAPWGYNSPLHF TGCAGTGCCCCCTGGGGCTATAATTCACCCCTCCACTTT
. TRBD2 TRBJ2-1 TRBV7-9 CASSTPGLAGGTEQFF TGTGCCAGCAGCACCCCGGGACTAGCGGGAGGCACTGAGCAGTTCTTC
few . TRBJ1-2 TRBV18 CASSPLADLNYGYTF TGTGCCAGCTCACCTCTGGCGGACCTTAACTATGGCTACACCTTC
. . TRBJ2-2 TRBV5-1 CASSFGGPNTGELFF TGCGCCAGCAGCTTCGGGGGCCCGAACACCGGGGAGCTGTTTTTT
. TRBD2 TRBJ2-6 TRBV7-6 CASSLGTRSSGANVLTF TGTGCCAGCAGCTTAGGGACTAGGAGCTCTGGGGCCAACGTCCTGACTTTC
. TRBD2 TRBJ2-3 TRBV4-1 CASSQDREGTSTDTQYF TGCGCCAGCAGCCAAGATCGGGAGGGGACTAGCACAGATACGCAGTATTTT
few . TRBJ1-4 TRBV7-9 CASSLVESEEKLFF TGTGCCAGCAGCCTGGTGGAGTCGGAGGAAAAACTGTTTTTT
many TRBD1 TRBJ2-1 TRBV6-1 CASSTGGAYNEQFF TGTGCCAGCAGCACAGGGGGTGCCTACAATGAGCAGTTCTTC
few TRBD1 TRBJ2-1 TRBV9 CASSENRGPNEQFF TGTGCCAGCAGCGAGAACAGGGGTCCCAATGAGCAGTTCTTC
. . TRBJ2-3 TRBV7-6 CASSLAGGYTDTQYF TGTGCCAGCAGCTTAGCGGGGGGTTACACAGATACGCAGTATTTT
. . TRBJ1-3 TRBV6-2/TRBV6-3 CASSYSGGTTGNTIYF TGTGCCAGCAGTTACTCCGGCGGGACGACTGGAAACACCATATATTTT
. . TRBJ2-7 TRBV6-2/TRBV6-3 CASSYGIDREDYEQYF TGTGCCAGCAGTTACGGGATTGACAGGGAGGACTACGAGCAGTACTTC
. TRBD1 TRBJ1-2 TRBV19 CASSIRGRQGGYTF TGTGCCAGTAGTATAAGGGGTCGACAGGGGGGCTACACCTTC
. . TRBJ2-3 TRBV7-9 CASSLTAATDTQYF TGTGCCAGCAGCTTAACAGCGGCCACAGATACGCAGTATTTT
. . TRBJ2-3 TRBV7-3 CASSLRGPGVTDTQYF TGTGCCAGCAGCTTGCGGGGCCCAGGAGTTACAGATACGCAGTATTTT
. . TRBJ2-7 TRBV27 CASTLIRDGRPYEQYF TGTGCCAGCACCCTTATCCGGGACGGAAGACCCTACGAGCAGTACTTC
few . TRBJ1-3 TRBV2 CASSFDRGNTIYF TGTGCCAGCAGCTTCGACAGGGGAAACACCATATATTTT
. TRBD1 TRBJ1-4 TRBV20-1 CSARVTTGGLGDEKLFF TGCAGTGCTAGAGTGACGACAGGGGGGCTCGGGGATGAAAAACTGTTTTTT
. TRBD2 TRBJ2-7 TRBV10-3 CAIKEGTSGVEQYF TGTGCCATCAAAGAAGGGACTAGCGGGGTCGAGCAGTACTTC
. TRBD2 TRBJ2-2 TRBV7-3 CASSLGTSGLNTGELFF TGTGCCAGCAGCCTCGGGACTAGCGGTCTGAACACCGGGGAGCTGTTTTTT
. . TRBJ1-1 TRBV2 CASIDRRNTEAFF TGTGCCAGCATAGACCGAAGGAACACTGAAGCTTTCTTT
many . TRBJ2-1 TRBV12-3/TRBV12-4 CASSLYEQFF TGTGCCAGCAGTTTATATGAGCAGTTCTTC
. . TRBJ1-1 TRBV5-6 CASSNGLKAFF TGTGCCAGCAGCAATGGACTAAAAGCTTTCTTT
few . TRBJ2-1 TRBV12-3/TRBV12-4 CASSSLLVSSEPEQFF TGTGCCAGCAGTTCCCTACTAGTGTCGTCGGAACCAGAGCAGTTCTTC
. TRBD2 TRBJ2-7 TRBV15 CATSRGTSGTYEQYF TGTGCCACCAGCAGAGGGACTAGCGGAACCTACGAGCAGTACTTC